This T cell receptor (beta chain) was captured by sequencing in a study of post-analysis software for immune sequencing data. Study findings and constraints: Several TRBV segments, TRBV5-6, TRBV5-1 and TRBV20-1 among them, were found more frequent in patients than controls. Relative to controls, patients with multiple sclerosis showed significantly lower normalized Chao1 diversity.

This clonotype was found a few times. Antigen: not known. The TCR beta cDNA libraries contained unique molecular identifiers. Out of about 0.9 to 11 million T cells, a few hundred thousand cDNA molecules were generated. One entry per CDR3 protein results from TCRdb running MiXCR on the PCR reads. The table shows 700,000 to 800,000 distinct CDR3 sequences, with roughly 30% occurring only once. This CDR3 spans 16 amino acids. With V trimmed by 6 bases and J by 2 bases, 6 bases remained unmatched. Germline V gene lookup returns CDR1 ENHRY and CDR2 SYGVKD. This TCR was recovered from a girl aged 5 to 17 with multiple sclerosis. The sequencing input was blood. The gene calls are TRBV10-3 and TRBJ2-1, with 11 positions matching TRBD2. As DNA, the CDR3 is TGTGCCATCAGGGAAACTAGCGGGAGACCCTACAATGAGCAGTTCTTC. It codes for CAIRETSGRPYNEQFF.